The entry below describes one TCR beta chain. Its antigen is not known. The data stem from a study of cytomegalovirus exposure and HLA in healthy donors. Study-level results: Analysis was carried out at a later point, and it linked a missense DCLRE1C variant to TCR beta V- and J-gene trimming.

Trimming took 5 bases from V and 6 from J; bases not matched to a gene: 10. This CDR3 comprises 14 residues. CDR1 and CDR2 (germline): SGHTA, FQGNSA. The PCR was carried out with 60 Vbeta primers and 13 Jbeta primers. Measured with immunoSEQ multiplex PCR; TCRdb has only the in-frame clones, and not every one. The sample lists roughly 160,000 clones, roughly 82% occurring once. The TCR was taken from a woman aged 25 to 39 in good health and CMV-seronegative. Sequenced sample: PBMCs. V gene TRBV7-2 combines with J gene TRBJ2-7; 7 positions match TRBD1. DNA for the CDR3: TGTGCCAGCAGCCCCGATGCCTCAGGGGGCGAGCAGTACTTC. This gives the protein CASSPDASGGEQYF.